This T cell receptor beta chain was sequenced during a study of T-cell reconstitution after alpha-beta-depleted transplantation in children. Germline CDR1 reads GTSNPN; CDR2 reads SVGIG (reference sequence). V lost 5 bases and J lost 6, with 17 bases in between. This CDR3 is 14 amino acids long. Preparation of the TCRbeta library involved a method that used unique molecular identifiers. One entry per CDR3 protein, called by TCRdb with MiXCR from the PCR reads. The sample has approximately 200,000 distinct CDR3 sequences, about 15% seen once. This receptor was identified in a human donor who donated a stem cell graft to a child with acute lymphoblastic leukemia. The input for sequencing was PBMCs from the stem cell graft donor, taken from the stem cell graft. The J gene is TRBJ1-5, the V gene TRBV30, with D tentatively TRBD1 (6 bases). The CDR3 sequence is CAWAVGGTGQPQHF. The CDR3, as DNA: TGTGCCTGGGCAGTAGGGGGAACTGGTCAGCCCCAGCATTTT.